This T cell receptor (beta chain) was sequenced in a study of identical twins. Study results and caveats: Invariant populations such as MAIT and iNKT cells could partly muddle zero-insertion analyses.

There are a few counts of this clonotype. What it recognizes is unknown. cDNA molecules carried unique molecular identifiers, and template switching added a universal primer site. TCRdb reanalysed the 5' RACE reads using MiXCR and keeps one entry per CDR3 protein. The table lists around 570,000 distinct CDR3 sequences, more than 9% of them singletons, with under 3.5% in the top ten. The CDR3 runs 15 residues. Germline values: CDR1 LGHDT, CDR2 YNNKEL (reference sequence). Unmatched junction bases numbered 6, after V lost 4 bases and J lost 2 bases. The same sample was also used in a study of yellow fever vaccine responses in identical twins.

This TCR was recovered from a woman aged 18-29 years in good health. What was sequenced was PBMCs. The chain combines TRBV3-1 with TRBJ2-7; 9 nucleotides agree with TRBD2. CDR3 protein: CASSPPLAGTYEQYF. DNA for the CDR3: TGTGCCAGCAGCCCACCCCTAGCGGGGACCTACGAGCAGTACTTC.